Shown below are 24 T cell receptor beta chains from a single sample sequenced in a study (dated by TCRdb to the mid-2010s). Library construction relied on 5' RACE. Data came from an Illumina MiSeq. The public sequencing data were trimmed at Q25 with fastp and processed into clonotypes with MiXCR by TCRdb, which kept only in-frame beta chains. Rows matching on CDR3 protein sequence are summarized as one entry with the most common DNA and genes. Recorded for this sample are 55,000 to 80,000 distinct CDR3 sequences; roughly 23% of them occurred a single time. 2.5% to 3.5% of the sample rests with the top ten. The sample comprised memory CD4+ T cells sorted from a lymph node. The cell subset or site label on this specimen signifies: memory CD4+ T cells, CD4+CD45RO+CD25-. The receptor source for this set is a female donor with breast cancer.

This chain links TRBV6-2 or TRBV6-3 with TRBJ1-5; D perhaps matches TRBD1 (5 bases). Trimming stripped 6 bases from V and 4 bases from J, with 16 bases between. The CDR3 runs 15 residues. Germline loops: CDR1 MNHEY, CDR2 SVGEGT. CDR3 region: CASSSGGMGNQPQHF. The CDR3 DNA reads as TGTGCCAGCAGCTCCGGGGGGATGGGAAATCAGCCCCAGCATTTT.

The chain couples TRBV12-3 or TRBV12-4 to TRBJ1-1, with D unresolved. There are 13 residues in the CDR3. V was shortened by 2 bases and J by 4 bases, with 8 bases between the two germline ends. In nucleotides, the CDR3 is TGTGCCAGCAGTTTACAGGATCCCACTGAAGCTTTCTTT. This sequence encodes CASSLQDPTEAFF.

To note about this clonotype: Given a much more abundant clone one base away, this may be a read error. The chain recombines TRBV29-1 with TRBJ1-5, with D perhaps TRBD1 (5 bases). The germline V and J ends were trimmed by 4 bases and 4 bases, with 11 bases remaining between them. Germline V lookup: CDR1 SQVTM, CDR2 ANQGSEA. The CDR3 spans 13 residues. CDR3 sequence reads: CSVVDSRNQPQHF. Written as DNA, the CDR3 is TGCAGCGTTGTTGACAGTAGAAATCAGCCCCAGCATTTT.

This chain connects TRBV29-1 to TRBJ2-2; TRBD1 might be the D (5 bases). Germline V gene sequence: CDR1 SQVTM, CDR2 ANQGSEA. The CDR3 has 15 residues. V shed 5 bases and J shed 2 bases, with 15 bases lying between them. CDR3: CSVIKGLVNTGELFF. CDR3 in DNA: TGCAGCGTTATCAAGGGGTTGGTAAACACCGGGGAGCTGTTTTTT.

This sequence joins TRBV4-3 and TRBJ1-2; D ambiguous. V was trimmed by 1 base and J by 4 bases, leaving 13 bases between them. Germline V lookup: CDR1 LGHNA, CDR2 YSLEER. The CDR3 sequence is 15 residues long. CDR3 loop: CASSQVRFGSYGYTF. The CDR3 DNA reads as TGCGCCAGCAGCCAAGTACGCTTCGGGTCCTATGGCTACACCTTC.

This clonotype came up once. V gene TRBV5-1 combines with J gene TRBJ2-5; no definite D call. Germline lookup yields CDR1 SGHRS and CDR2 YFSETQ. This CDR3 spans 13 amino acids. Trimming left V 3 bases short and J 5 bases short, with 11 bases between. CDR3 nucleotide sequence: TGCGCCAGCAGCTCAAGTAGAAGGGAGACCCAGTACTTC. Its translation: CASSSSRRETQYF.

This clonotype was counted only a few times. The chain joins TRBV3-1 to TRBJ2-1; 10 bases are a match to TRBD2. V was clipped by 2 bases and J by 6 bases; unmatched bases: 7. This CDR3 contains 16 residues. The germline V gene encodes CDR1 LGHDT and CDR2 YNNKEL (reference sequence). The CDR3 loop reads CASSQISGRVPNEQFF. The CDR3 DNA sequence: TGTGCCAGCAGCCAAATAAGCGGGAGGGTCCCCAATGAGCAGTTCTTC.

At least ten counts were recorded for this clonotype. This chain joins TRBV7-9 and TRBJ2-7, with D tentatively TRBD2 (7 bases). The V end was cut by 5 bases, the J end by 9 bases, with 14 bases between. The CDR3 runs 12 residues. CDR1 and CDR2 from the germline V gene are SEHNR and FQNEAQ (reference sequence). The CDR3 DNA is TGTGCCAGCAGCGTACCGGGGGGCCTGCAGTACTTC. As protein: CASSVPGGLQYF.

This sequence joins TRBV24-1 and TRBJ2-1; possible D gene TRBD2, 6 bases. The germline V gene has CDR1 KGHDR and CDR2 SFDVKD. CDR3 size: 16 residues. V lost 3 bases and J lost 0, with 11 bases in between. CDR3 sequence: CATSDAGRSSYNEQFF. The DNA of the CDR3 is TGTGCCACCAGTGATGCGGGACGGAGCTCCTACAATGAGCAGTTCTTC.

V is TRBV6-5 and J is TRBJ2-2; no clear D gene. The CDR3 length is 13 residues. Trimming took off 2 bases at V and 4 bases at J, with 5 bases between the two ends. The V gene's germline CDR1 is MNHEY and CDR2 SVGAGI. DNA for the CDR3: TGTGCCAGCAGTTACGAGGTCACCGGGGAGCTGTTTTTT. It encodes CASSYEVTGELFF.

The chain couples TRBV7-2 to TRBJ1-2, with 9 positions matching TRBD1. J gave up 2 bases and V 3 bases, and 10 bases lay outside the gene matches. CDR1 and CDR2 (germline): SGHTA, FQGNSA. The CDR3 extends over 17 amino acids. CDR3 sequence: CASSLTGTGRWNYGYTF. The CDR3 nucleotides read TGTGCCAGCAGCTTGACCGGGACAGGGAGATGGAACTATGGCTACACCTTC.

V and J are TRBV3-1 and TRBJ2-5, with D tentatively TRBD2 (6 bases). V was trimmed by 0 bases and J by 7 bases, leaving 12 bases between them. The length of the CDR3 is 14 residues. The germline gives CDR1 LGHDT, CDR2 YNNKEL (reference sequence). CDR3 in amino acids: CASSQDRGKGTQYF. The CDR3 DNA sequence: TGTGCCAGCAGCCAAGATCGCGGGAAGGGGACCCAGTACTTC.

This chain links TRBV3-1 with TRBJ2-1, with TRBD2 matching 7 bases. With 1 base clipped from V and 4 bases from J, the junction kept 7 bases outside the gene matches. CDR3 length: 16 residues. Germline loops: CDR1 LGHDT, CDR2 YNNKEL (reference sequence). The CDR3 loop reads CASSQVVSGQYNEQFF. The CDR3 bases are TGTGCCAGCAGCCAAGTGGTTAGCGGGCAATACAATGAGCAGTTCTTC.

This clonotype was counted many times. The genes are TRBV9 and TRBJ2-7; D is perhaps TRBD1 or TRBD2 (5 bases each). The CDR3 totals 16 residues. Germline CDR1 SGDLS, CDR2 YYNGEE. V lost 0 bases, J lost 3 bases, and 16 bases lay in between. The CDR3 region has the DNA TGTGCCAGCAGCGTAGATCCGGGACGGTCGTACTACGAGCAGTACTTC. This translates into CASSVDPGRSYYEQYF.

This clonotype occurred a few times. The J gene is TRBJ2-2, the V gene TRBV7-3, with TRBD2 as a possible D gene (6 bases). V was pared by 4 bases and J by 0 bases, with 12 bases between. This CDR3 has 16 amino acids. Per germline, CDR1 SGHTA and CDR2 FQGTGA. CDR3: CASSSGTAANTGELFF. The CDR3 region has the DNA TGTGCCAGCAGCTCCGGGACTGCGGCGAACACCGGGGAGCTGTTTTTT.

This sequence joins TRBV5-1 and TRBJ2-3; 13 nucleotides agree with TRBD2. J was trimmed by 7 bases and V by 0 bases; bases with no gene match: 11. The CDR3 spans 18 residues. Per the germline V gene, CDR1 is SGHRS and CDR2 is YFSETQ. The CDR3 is CASSLGTSGSAISHTQYF. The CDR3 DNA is TGCGCCAGCAGCTTGGGGACTAGCGGGAGCGCAATCAGTCATACGCAGTATTTT. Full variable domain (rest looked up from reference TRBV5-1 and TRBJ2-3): KAGVTQTPRYLIKTRGQQVTLSCSPISGHRSVSWYQQTPGQGLQFLFEYFSETQRNKGNFPGRFSGRQFSNSRSEMNVSTLELGDSALYLCASSLGTSGSAISHTQYFGPGTRLTVL.

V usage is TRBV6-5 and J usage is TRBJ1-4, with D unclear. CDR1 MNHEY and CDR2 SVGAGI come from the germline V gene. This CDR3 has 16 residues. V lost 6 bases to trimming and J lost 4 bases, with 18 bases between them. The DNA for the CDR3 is TGTGCCAGCAGCTCCCCTAGTGACGGAAGTAATGAAAAACTGTTTTTT. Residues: CASSSPSDGSNEKLFF.

The CDR3: CASSLDAASYEQYF. The CDR3 DNA reads as TGTGCCAGCAGCTTAGATGCGGCCTCCTACGAGCAGTACTTC. V usage is TRBV7-2 and J usage is TRBJ2-7, with no clear D. Deletions cut 1 base from V and 0 bases from J, with 7 bases between. Germline CDR1 is SGHTA and CDR2 is FQGNSA. CDR3 size: 14 residues.

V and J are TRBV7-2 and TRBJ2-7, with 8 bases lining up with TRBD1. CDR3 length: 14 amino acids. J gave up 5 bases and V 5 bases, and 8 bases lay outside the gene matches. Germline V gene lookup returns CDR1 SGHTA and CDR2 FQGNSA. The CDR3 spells CASSPQGAYDEQYF. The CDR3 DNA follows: TGTGCCAGCAGCCCGCAGGGGGCGTATGACGAGCAGTACTTC.

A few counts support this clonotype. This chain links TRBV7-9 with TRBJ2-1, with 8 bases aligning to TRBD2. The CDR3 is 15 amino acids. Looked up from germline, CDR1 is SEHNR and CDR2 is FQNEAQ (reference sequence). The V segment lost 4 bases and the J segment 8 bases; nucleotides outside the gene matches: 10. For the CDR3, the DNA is TGTGCCAGCAGCTCTCTCGGGAGGGTCGGCGATGAGCAGTTCTTC. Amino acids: CASSSLGRVGDEQFF.

As DNA, the CDR3 is TGCGCCAGCAGTACTACCGGACTAGGTAGCAATGAGCAGTTCTTC. It yields the protein CASSTTGLGSNEQFF. The V call is TRBV10-2, the J call TRBJ2-1; 7 nucleotides align to TRBD2. The CDR3 extends over 15 amino acids. From germline, CDR1 is WSHSY and CDR2 SAAADI. V shed 5 bases and J 6 bases; nucleotides not matched to a gene: 10.

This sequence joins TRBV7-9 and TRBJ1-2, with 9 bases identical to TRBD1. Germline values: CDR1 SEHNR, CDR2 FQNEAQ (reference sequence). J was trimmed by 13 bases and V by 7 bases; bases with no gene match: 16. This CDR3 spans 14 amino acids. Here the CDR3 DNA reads TGTGCCAGCAAAGCACGGGACAGGGACTTTGTTGGCACCTTC. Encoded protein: CASKARDRDFVGTF.

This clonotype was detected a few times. The CDR3 nucleotides are TGCAGTGCTACTCCTAGCCTAAGGCTCGGCTACACCTTC. It encodes CSATPSLRLGYTF. The chain combines TRBV20-1 with TRBJ1-2; D is ambiguous. V was clipped by 4 bases and J by 8 bases, with 17 bases between them. The length of the CDR3 is 13 residues. Germline lookup yields CDR1 DFQATT and CDR2 SNEGSKA (reference sequence).

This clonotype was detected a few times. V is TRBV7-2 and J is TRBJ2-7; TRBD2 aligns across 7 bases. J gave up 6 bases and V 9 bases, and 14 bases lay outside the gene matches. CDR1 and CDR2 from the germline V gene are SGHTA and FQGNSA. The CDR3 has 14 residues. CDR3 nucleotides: TGTGCCAGTCAGCGGGGAGCTCTTGCCGCCGAGCAGTACTTC. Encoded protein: CASQRGALAAEQYF.